This is a list of T cell receptor beta chains from one sample in a study of shared clonotypes between healthy human individuals. Some clones are missing from TCRdb's copy, which holds only in-frame ones; the method was immunoSEQ multiplex PCR. The repertoire has millions of clones, about 94% of them found once; the top ten carry 0.85% to 1.2%. Sequenced material: naive CD8+ T cells sorted from blood. Source of these receptors: a man aged 18 to 29 in good health. Both conserved end residues are part of each CDR3. Fields, in order: J gene, D gene, CDR3 length, V gene, clone size, CDR3 protein, CDR3 DNA. A D gene is named only where the DNA matches it firmly. Clone size is shown for a subset of rows, as once, few, many or a class of expanded clone.

J: TRBJ2-7
D: TRBD1
length: 17
V: TRBV7-2
size: NA
CDR3: CASSSPAGTGGVYEQYF
DNA: TGTGCCAGCAGCTCGCCCGCCGGGACAGGGGGCGTCTACGAGCAGTACTTC

J: TRBJ2-1
D: NA
length: 14
V: TRBV6-5
size: NA
CDR3: CASSYSERYNEQFF
DNA: TGTGCCAGCAGTTACTCGGAAAGATACAATGAGCAGTTCTTC

J: TRBJ2-7
D: TRBD1
length: 15
V: TRBV29-1
size: NA
CDR3: CSATTGRTGTYEQYF
DNA: TGCAGCGCCACTACCGGCAGGACAGGGACTTACGAGCAGTACTTC

J: TRBJ2-2
D: NA
length: 18
V: TRBV5-1
size: once
CDR3: CASSLDDRREFYTGELFF
DNA: TGCGCCAGCAGCTTGGATGACAGAAGGGAATTTTACACCGGGGAGCTGTTTTTT

J: TRBJ1-6
D: NA
length: 17
V: TRBV9
size: NA
CDR3: CASSVFEASLYNSPLHF
DNA: TGTGCCAGCAGCGTGTTTGAGGCCAGTCTTTATAATTCACCCCTCCACTTT

J: TRBJ2-7
D: NA
length: 14
V: TRBV9
size: NA
CDR3: CASSVAGNEDEQYF
DNA: TGTGCCAGCAGCGTAGCGGGCAATGAGGACGAGCAGTACTTC

J: TRBJ2-2
D: NA
length: 16
V: TRBV5-1
size: once
CDR3: CASSFTRQANTGELFF
DNA: TGCGCCAGCAGCTTCACCCGACAGGCAAACACCGGGGAGCTGTTTTTT

J: TRBJ1-5
D: NA
length: 18
V: TRBV4-1
size: NA
CDR3: CASSQDRDMGGMGQPQHF
DNA: TGCGCCAGCAGCCAAGATAGGGACATGGGAGGGATGGGTCAGCCCCAGCATTTT

J: TRBJ2-5
D: TRBD1
length: 14
V: TRBV28
size: NA
CDR3: CASSWTGAEETQYF
DNA: TGTGCCAGCAGCTGGACAGGGGCCGAAGAGACCCAGTACTTC

J: TRBJ1-4
D: NA
length: 16
V: TRBV19
size: NA
CDR3: CASSGGVFATNEKLFF
DNA: TGTGCCAGTAGTGGCGGAGTTTTTGCAACTAATGAAAAACTGTTTTTT

J: TRBJ2-1
D: TRBD2
length: 16
V: TRBV9
size: NA
CDR3: CASSGTSGDSYNEQFF
DNA: TGTGCCAGCAGCGGGACTAGCGGGGACTCCTACAATGAGCAGTTCTTC

J: TRBJ2-7
D: NA
length: 15
V: TRBV28
size: NA
CDR3: CASSLSLVSSYEQYF
DNA: TGTGCCAGCAGTTTATCTCTTGTAAGCTCCTACGAGCAGTACTTC

J: TRBJ1-1
D: NA
length: 13
V: TRBV30
size: NA
CDR3: CAWSVGGGTEAFF
DNA: TGTGCCTGGAGTGTAGGAGGGGGAACTGAAGCTTTCTTT

J: TRBJ2-5
D: TRBD2
length: 15
V: TRBV10-3
size: once
CDR3: CAISEPGLSQETQYF
DNA: TGTGCCATCAGCGAACCGGGACTATCACAAGAGACCCAGTACTTC

J: TRBJ2-7
D: NA
length: 15
V: TRBV9
size: NA
CDR3: CASSATGDPGYEQYF
DNA: TGTGCCAGCAGCGCTACGGGGGACCCCGGATACGAGCAGTACTTC

J: TRBJ2-5
D: NA
length: 13
V: TRBV25-1
size: NA
CDR3: CASRGGLQETQYF
DNA: TGTGCCAGCAGGGGGGGGCTCCAAGAGACCCAGTACTTC

J: TRBJ2-5
D: NA
length: 15
V: TRBV27
size: NA
CDR3: CASSVDRLKGYKQYF
DNA: TGTGCCAGCAGTGTCGACAGGCTGAAAGGCTACAAGCAGTACTTC

J: TRBJ1-2
D: NA
length: 11
V: TRBV29-1
size: NA
CDR3: CSVYEDYGYTF
DNA: TGCAGCGTGTACGAGGACTATGGCTACACCTTC

J: TRBJ2-7
D: NA
length: 16
V: TRBV6-5
size: NA
CDR3: CASSYSVETSSYEQYF
DNA: TGTGCCAGCAGTTACTCGGTGGAGACGTCCTCCTACGAGCAGTACTTC

J: TRBJ1-2
D: NA
length: 17
V: TRBV7-8
size: NA
CDR3: CASSLETQGWGYYGYTF
DNA: TGTGCCAGCAGCTTGGAAACACAGGGATGGGGCTACTATGGCTACACCTTC

J: TRBJ2-5
D: TRBD1
length: 18
V: TRBV5-6
size: NA
CDR3: CASSAPGTGGPPQETQYF
DNA: TGTGCCAGCAGCGCGCCCGGGACAGGGGGCCCACCGCAAGAGACCCAGTACTTC

J: TRBJ2-5
D: TRBD1
length: 17
V: TRBV28
size: once
CDR3: CASSLTGQGGKQETQYF
DNA: TGTGCCAGCAGTCTAACGGGACAGGGTGGTAAACAAGAGACCCAGTACTTC

J: TRBJ1-1
D: TRBD1
length: 15
V: TRBV6-6
size: NA
CDR3: CASSSSDRMNTEAFF
DNA: TGTGCCAGCAGTTCCTCGGACAGGATGAACACTGAAGCTTTCTTT

J: TRBJ2-7
D: TRBD1
length: 15
V: TRBV9
size: once
CDR3: CASSVGQGLSYEQYF
DNA: TGTGCCAGCAGCGTGGGACAGGGGCTCTCCTACGAGCAGTACTTC

J: TRBJ2-1
D: TRBD2
length: 16
V: TRBV30
size: once
CDR3: CAWSVQTPGLVDEQFF
DNA: TGTGCCTGGAGTGTACAGACCCCGGGACTAGTCGATGAGCAGTTCTTC